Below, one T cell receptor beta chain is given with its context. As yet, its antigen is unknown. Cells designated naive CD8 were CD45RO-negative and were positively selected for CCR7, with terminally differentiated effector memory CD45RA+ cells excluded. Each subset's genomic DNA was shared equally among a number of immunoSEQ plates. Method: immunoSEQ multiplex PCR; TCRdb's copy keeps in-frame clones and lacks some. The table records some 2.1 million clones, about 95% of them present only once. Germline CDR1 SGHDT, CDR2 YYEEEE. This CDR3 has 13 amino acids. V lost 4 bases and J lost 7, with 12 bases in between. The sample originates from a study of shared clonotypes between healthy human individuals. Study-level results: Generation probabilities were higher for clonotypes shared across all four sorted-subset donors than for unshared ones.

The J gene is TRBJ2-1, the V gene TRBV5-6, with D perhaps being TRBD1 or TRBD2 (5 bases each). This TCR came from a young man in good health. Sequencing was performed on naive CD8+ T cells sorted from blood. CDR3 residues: CASSTGAVNEQFF. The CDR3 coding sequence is TGTGCCAGCAGCACCGGGGCCGTTAATGAGCAGTTCTTC.